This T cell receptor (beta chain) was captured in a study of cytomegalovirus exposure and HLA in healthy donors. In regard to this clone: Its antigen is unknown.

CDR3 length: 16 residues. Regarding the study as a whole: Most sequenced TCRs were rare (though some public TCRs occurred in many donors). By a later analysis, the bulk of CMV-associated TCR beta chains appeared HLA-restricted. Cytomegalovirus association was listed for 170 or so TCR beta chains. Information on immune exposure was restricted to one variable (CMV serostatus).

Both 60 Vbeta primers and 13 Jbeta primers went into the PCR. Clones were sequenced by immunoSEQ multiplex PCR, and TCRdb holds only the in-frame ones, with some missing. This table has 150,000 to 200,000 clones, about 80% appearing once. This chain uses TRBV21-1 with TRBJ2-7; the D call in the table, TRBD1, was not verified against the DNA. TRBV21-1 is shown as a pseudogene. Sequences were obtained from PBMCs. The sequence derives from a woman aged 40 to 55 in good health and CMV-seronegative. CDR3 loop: CASSKAGGTGRREQYV. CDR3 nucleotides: TGTGCCAGCAGCAAAGCGGGGGGGACAGGGCGACGAGAGCAGTACGTC.